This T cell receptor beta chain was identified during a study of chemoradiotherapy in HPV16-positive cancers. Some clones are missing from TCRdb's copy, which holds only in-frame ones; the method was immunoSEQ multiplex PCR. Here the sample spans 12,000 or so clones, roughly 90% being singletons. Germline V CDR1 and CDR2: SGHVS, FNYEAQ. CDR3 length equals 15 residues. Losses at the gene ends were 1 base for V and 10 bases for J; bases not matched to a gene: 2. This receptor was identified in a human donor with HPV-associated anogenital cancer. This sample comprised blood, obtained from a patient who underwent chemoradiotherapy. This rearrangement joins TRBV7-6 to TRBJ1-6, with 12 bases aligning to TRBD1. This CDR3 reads CASSLEGQGASPLHF. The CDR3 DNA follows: TGTGCCAGCAGCTTAGAGGGACAGGGGGCATCACCCCTCCACTTT.